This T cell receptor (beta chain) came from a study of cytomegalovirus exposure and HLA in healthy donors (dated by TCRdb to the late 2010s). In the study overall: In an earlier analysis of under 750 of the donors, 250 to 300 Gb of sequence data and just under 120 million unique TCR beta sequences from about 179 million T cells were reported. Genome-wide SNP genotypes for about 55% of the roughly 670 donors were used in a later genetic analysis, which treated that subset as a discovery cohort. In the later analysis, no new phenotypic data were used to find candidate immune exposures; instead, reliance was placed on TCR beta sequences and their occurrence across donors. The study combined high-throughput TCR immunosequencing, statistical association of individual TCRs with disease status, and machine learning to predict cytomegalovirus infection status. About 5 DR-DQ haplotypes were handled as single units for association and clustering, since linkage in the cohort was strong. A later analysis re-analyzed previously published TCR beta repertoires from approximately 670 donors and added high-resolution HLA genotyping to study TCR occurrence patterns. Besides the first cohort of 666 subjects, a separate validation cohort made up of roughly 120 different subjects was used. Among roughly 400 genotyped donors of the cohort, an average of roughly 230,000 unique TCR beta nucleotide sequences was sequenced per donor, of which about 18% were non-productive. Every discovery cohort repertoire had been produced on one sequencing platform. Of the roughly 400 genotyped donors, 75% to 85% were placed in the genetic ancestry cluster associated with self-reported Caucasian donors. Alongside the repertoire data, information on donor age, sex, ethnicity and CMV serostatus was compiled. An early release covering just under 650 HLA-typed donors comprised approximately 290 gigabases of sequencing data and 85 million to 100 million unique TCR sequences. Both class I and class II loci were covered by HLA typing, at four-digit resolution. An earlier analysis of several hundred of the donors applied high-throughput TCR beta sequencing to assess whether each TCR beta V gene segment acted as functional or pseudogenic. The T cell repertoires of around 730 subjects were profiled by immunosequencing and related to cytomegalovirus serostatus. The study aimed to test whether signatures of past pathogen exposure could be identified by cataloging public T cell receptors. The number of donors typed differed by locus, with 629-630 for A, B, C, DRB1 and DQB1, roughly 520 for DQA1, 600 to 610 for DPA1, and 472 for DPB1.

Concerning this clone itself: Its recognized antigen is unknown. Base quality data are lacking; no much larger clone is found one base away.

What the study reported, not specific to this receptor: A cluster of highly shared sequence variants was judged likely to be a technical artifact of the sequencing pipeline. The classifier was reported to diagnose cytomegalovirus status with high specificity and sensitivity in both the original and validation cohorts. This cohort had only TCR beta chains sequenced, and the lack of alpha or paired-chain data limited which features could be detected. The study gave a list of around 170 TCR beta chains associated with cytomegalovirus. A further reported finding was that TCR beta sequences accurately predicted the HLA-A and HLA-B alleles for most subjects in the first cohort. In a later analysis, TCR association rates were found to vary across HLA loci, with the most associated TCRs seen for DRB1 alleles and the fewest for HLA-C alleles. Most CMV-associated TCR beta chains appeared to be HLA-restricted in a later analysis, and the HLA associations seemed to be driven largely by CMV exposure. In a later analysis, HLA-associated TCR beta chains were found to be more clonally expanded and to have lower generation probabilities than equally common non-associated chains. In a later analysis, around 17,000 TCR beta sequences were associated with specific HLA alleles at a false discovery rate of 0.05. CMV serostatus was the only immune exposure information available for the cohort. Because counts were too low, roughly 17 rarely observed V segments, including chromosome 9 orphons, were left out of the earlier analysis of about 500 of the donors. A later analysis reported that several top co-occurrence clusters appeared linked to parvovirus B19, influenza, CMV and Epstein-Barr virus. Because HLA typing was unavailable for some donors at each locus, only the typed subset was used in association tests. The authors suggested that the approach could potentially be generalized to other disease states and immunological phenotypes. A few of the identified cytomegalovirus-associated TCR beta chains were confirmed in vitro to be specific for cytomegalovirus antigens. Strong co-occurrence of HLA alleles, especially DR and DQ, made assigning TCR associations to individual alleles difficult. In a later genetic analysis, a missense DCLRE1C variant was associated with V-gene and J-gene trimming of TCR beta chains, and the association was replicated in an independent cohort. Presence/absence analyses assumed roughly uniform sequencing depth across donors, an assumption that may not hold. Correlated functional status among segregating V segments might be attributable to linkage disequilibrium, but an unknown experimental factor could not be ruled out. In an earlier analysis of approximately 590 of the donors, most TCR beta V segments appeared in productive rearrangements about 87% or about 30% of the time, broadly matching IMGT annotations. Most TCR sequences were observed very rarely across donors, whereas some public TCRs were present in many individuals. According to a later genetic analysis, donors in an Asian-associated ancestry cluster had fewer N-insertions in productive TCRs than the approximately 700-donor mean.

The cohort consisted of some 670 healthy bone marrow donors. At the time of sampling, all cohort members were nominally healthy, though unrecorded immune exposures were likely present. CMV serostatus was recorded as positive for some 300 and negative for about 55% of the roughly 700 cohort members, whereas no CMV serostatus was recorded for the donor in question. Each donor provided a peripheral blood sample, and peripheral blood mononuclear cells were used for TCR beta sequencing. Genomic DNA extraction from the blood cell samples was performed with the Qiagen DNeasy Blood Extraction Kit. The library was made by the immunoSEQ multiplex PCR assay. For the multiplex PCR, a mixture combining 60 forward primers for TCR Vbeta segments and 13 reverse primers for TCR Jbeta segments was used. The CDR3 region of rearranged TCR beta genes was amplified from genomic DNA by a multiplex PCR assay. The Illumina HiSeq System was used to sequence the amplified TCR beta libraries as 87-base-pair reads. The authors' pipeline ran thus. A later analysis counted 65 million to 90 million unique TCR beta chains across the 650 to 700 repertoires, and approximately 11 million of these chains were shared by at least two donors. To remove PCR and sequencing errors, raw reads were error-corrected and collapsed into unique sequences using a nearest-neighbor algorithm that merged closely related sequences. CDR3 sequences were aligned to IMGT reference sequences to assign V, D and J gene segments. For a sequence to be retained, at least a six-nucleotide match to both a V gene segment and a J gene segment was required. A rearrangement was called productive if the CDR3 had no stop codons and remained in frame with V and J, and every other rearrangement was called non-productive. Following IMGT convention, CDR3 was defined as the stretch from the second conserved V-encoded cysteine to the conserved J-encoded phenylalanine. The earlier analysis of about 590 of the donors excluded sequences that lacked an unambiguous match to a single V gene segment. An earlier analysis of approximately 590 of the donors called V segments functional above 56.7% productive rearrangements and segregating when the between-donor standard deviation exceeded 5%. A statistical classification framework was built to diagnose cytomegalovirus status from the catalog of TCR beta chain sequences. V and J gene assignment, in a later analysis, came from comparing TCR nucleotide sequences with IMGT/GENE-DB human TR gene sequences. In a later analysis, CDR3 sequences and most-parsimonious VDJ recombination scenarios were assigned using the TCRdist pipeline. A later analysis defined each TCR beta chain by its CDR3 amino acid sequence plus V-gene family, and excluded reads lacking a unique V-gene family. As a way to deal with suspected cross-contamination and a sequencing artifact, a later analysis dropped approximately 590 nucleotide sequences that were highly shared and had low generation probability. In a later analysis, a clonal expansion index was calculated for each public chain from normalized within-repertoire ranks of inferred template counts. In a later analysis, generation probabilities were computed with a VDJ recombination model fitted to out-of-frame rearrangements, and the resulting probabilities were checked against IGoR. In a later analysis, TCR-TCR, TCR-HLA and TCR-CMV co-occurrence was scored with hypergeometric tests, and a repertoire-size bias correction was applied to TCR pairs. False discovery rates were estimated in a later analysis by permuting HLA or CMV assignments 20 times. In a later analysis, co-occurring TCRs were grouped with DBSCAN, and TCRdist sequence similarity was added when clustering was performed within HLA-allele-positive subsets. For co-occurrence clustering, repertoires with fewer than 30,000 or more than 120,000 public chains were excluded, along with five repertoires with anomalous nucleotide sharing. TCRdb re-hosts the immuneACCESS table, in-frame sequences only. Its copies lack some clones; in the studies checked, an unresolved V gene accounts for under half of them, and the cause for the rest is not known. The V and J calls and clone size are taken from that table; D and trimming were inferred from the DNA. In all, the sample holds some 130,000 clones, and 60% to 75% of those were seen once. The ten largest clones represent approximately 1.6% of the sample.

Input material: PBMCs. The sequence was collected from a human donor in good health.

The DNA reads as follows: TGTGCCAGCAGGGGGACAGTACAAGAGACCCAGTACTTC. Its protein reads: CASRGTVQETQYF. The chain is made from TRBV6-1 and TRBJ2-5, and 7 bases in between align with TRBD1. V is pruned by 6 bases and J by 2 bases, leaving 3 bases of the junction without a gene match. The CDR3 has 13 amino acids, counting the end cysteine and phenylalanine. Here the CDR3 DNA is all that survives: 39 bases in frame from base 1. CDR1 and CDR2 are drawn from the germline V gene: MNHNS, SASEGT.